These T cell receptor beta chains were read from a single sample in a study of control samples from healthy donors and cancer patients. The protocol was immunoSEQ multiplex PCR, while the TCRdb copy is restricted to in-frame clones and leaves out a portion. Of approximately 120,000 clones detected, around 87% appear once; the ten largest clones hold 2.9%. Sequenced: blood. These receptors were obtained from a man in his sixties in good health. Both conserved end residues are part of each CDR3. The D gene is left open where the match is weak. Clone sizes are given selectively: once, few, many, or a class where the clone is expanded.

J: TRBJ2-6; length: 17; size: .; V: TRBV7-8; D: TRBD1; CDR3: CASSLGTGRAGANVLTF; DNA: TGTGCCAGCAGCTTGGGGACAGGGAGGGCTGGGGCCAACGTCCTGACTTTC
J: TRBJ1-2; length: 19; size: .; V: TRBV6-1; D: TRBD1; CDR3: CASSVVHRDRGFPNYGYTF; DNA: TGTGCCAGCAGTGTAGTCCACCGGGACAGGGGTTTTCCTAACTATGGCTACACCTTC
J: TRBJ1-2; length: 14; size: .; V: TRBV6-5; D: .; CDR3: CASNGELLGYGYTF; DNA: TGTGCCAGCAATGGCGAGCTGTTGGGCTATGGCTACACCTTC
J: TRBJ1-3; length: 16; size: .; V: TRBV28; D: TRBD1; CDR3: CASSTRTGGTGNTIYF; DNA: TGTGCCAGCAGTACCCGGACAGGGGGAACTGGAAACACCATATATTTT
J: TRBJ2-3; length: 15; size: .; V: TRBV5-1; D: .; CDR3: CASSSTIGGGDTQYF; DNA: TGCGCCAGCAGCTCTACAATCGGGGGAGGAGATACGCAGTATTTT
J: TRBJ2-2; length: 18; size: .; V: TRBV5-1; D: .; CDR3: CASSLEGSPGVNTGELFF; DNA: TGCGCCAGCAGCTTGGAGGGGAGTCCGGGGGTTAACACCGGGGAGCTGTTTTTT
J: TRBJ2-7; length: 15; size: .; V: TRBV28; D: .; CDR3: CASSPHTEGGHEQYF; DNA: TGTGCCAGCAGTCCCCATACAGAGGGCGGGCACGAGCAGTACTTC
J: TRBJ2-3; length: 15; size: .; V: TRBV5-6; D: TRBD1; CDR3: CASSHGQGGSDTQYF; DNA: TGTGCCAGCAGCCATGGACAGGGAGGTTCAGATACGCAGTATTTT
J: TRBJ1-6; length: 13; size: .; V: TRBV30; D: TRBD1; CDR3: CAWTRTGVSPLHF; DNA: TGTGCCTGGACCCGGACAGGGGTGTCACCCCTCCACTTT
J: TRBJ1-1; length: 13; size: .; V: TRBV3-1/TRBV3-2; D: .; CDR3: CASSLGLTTEAFF; DNA: TGTGCCAGCAGCCTGGGACTTACGACTGAAGCTTTCTTT
J: TRBJ1-1; length: 15; size: .; V: TRBV21-1; D: .; CDR3: CASSLDRDMNTEAFF; DNA: TGTGCCAGCAGCCTTGATAGGGACATGAACACTGAAGCTTTCTTT
J: TRBJ1-6; length: 17; size: .; V: TRBV4-1; D: TRBD1; CDR3: CASSQAGTGERHSPLHF; DNA: TGCGCCAGCAGCCAAGCCGGGACAGGGGAGCGGCATTCACCCCTCCACTTT
J: TRBJ1-1; length: 21; size: .; V: TRBV6-1; D: .; CDR3: CASSESGFYLAGGEIRTEAFF; DNA: TGTGCCAGCAGTGAATCGGGGTTCTACCTAGCGGGGGGCGAGATTAGGACTGAAGCTTTCTTT
J: TRBJ1-4; length: 19; size: .; V: TRBV7-9; D: TRBD1; CDR3: CASSARWGQIPATNEKLFF; DNA: TGTGCCAGCAGCGCGAGATGGGGACAGATACCTGCAACTAATGAAAAACTGTTTTTT
J: TRBJ2-7; length: 15; size: .; V: TRBV7-2; D: TRBD1; CDR3: CASSLQTTGGDEQYF; DNA: TGTGCCAGCAGCTTACAAACGACAGGGGGGGACGAGCAGTACTTC
J: TRBJ1-1; length: 10; size: .; V: TRBV29-1; D: .; CDR3: CSVEQGRPFF; DNA: TGCAGCGTTGAACAGGGGCGGCCTTTCTTT
J: TRBJ1-2; length: 15; size: .; V: TRBV7-2; D: .; CDR3: CASSLGNSINYGYTF; DNA: TGTGCCAGCAGCTTAGGTAACAGCATTAACTATGGCTACACCTTC
J: TRBJ1-3; length: 14; size: .; V: TRBV2; D: .; CDR3: CASSVTSSGNTIYF; DNA: TGTGCCAGCAGCGTCACTAGCTCTGGAAACACCATATATTTT
J: TRBJ1-1; length: 13; size: .; V: TRBV10-1; D: .; CDR3: CASSGQTNTEAFF; DNA: TGCGCCAGCAGTGGACAGACGAACACTGAAGCTTTCTTT
J: TRBJ1-1; length: 13; size: .; V: TRBV15; D: .; CDR3: CATSRDLGAEIIF; DNA: TGTGCCACCAGCAGAGATTTAGGGGCCGAAATAATCTTT
J: TRBJ1-1; length: 13; size: .; V: TRBV28; D: .; CDR3: CASHHDTDTEAFF; DNA: TGTGCCAGCCACCACGACACTGACACTGAAGCTTTCTTT
J: TRBJ1-1; length: 11; size: .; V: TRBV28; D: TRBD1; CDR3: CASSYRGEAFF; DNA: TGTGCCAGCAGTTACAGGGGTGAAGCTTTCTTT
J: TRBJ1-2; length: 13; size: .; V: TRBV12-3/TRBV12-4; D: TRBD1; CDR3: CASSLGGAYGYTF; DNA: TGTGCCAGCAGCCTAGGGGGCGCCTATGGCTACACCTTC
J: TRBJ1-3; length: 15; size: .; V: TRBV7-9; D: .; CDR3: CASSLGDYSGNTIYF; DNA: TGTGCCAGCAGCTTAGGGGACTACAGTGGAAACACCATATATTTT
J: TRBJ2-2; length: 16; size: .; V: TRBV6-9; D: .; CDR3: CASSYTQGRHTGELFF; DNA: TGTGCCAGCAGTTATACACAGGGGAGGCACACCGGGGAGCTGTTTTTT
J: TRBJ2-7; length: 15; size: .; V: TRBV5-1; D: TRBD1; CDR3: CASSLGQGAVYEQYF; DNA: TGCGCCAGCAGCTTGGGGCAGGGGGCTGTTTACGAGCAGTACTTC
J: TRBJ2-7; length: 15; size: .; V: TRBV19; D: TRBD1; CDR3: CASSPGTGGSYEQYF; DNA: TGTGCCAGTAGTCCGGGGACAGGGGGTAGCTACGAGCAGTACTTC
J: TRBJ2-7; length: 14; size: .; V: TRBV5-1; D: .; CDR3: CASSQGGTLYEQYF; DNA: TGCGCCAGCAGCCAGGGAGGAACGCTCTACGAGCAGTACTTC
J: TRBJ2-7; length: 15; size: .; V: TRBV3-1/TRBV3-2; D: TRBD2; CDR3: CASSFDSGGAYEQYF; DNA: TGTGCCAGCAGCTTTGACTCCGGGGGGGCCTACGAGCAGTACTTC
J: TRBJ2-1; length: 16; size: .; V: TRBV14; D: .; CDR3: CASSQVQGASTREQFF; DNA: TGTGCCAGCAGCCAGGTCCAAGGGGCTTCGACCCGGGAGCAGTTCTTC
J: TRBJ2-3; length: 17; size: .; V: TRBV18; D: TRBD2; CDR3: CASSLAGRGAPTDTQYF; DNA: TGTGCCAGCTCGCTTGCCGGGAGGGGAGCTCCCACAGATACGCAGTATTTT
J: TRBJ1-2; length: 16; size: .; V: TRBV30; D: .; CDR3: CAWRRAGPNTNYGYTF; DNA: TGTGCCTGGAGAAGGGCTGGGCCGAATACTAACTATGGCTACACCTTC
J: TRBJ1-1; length: 16; size: .; V: TRBV4-3; D: TRBD1; CDR3: CASSQDPRGFNTEAFF; DNA: TGCGCCAGCAGCCAAGATCCCAGGGGGTTTAACACTGAAGCTTTCTTT
J: TRBJ1-5; length: 14; size: .; V: TRBV24-1; D: .; CDR3: CATSDSRRNQPQHF; DNA: TGTGCCACCAGTGATTCGAGACGGAATCAGCCCCAGCATTTT
J: TRBJ1-6; length: 16; size: .; V: TRBV6-2/TRBV6-3; D: .; CDR3: CASSYSLNWGNSPLHF; DNA: TGTGCCAGCAGTTACTCTTTGAATTGGGGTAATTCACCCCTCCACTTT
J: TRBJ2-1; length: 16; size: .; V: TRBV29-1; D: TRBD1; CDR3: CSVFGAGTGGGNEQFF; DNA: TGCAGCGTCTTCGGAGCTGGGACAGGGGGTGGAAATGAGCAGTTCTTC
J: TRBJ1-5; length: 16; size: .; V: TRBV10-3; D: .; CDR3: CAISESKGVMGQPQHF; DNA: TGTGCCATCAGTGAGTCGAAAGGGGTAATGGGTCAGCCCCAGCATTTT
J: TRBJ2-5; length: 13; size: .; V: TRBV13; D: .; CDR3: CASSLFGGETQYF; DNA: TGTGCCAGCAGCTTATTCGGAGGAGAGACCCAGTACTTC
J: TRBJ1-2; length: 17; size: .; V: TRBV5-8; D: .; CDR3: CASSYVRSGTLNYGYTF; DNA: TGTGCCAGCAGCTACGTGCGGTCTGGGACACTTAACTATGGCTACACCTTC
J: TRBJ2-7; length: 11; size: few; V: TRBV28; D: .; CDR3: CASSLGDEQYF; DNA: TGTGCCAGCAGTTTAGGAGACGAGCAGTACTTC
J: TRBJ1-4; length: 13; size: once; V: TRBV5-1; D: .; CDR3: CASRSSTNEKLFF; DNA: TGCGCCAGCAGAAGCAGCACTAATGAAAAACTGTTTTTT
J: TRBJ2-3; length: 18; size: .; V: TRBV19; D: TRBD2; CDR3: CASSIMRLAGGKTDTQYF; DNA: TGTGCCAGTAGTATAATGAGACTAGCGGGGGGGAAGACAGATACGCAGTATTTT
J: TRBJ2-7; length: 12; size: .; V: TRBV7-2; D: .; CDR3: CASSFDSYEQYF; DNA: TGTGCCAGCAGCTTCGACTCCTACGAGCAGTACTTC
J: TRBJ2-7; length: 15; size: .; V: TRBV6-2/TRBV6-3; D: TRBD1; CDR3: CASSARTGTFYEQYF; DNA: TGTGCCAGCAGCGCCAGGACAGGGACCTTCTACGAGCAGTACTTC
J: TRBJ2-4; length: 12; size: .; V: TRBV14; D: .; CDR3: CASSLGESIQYF; DNA: TGTGCCAGCAGCCTGGGGGAGAGCATTCAGTACTTC
J: TRBJ2-7; length: 13; size: .; V: TRBV15; D: TRBD1; CDR3: CATSRDRLYEQYF; DNA: TGTGCCACCAGCAGGGACAGGCTATACGAGCAGTACTTC
J: TRBJ1-2; length: 17; size: .; V: TRBV27; D: .; CDR3: CASSLFGGTSSYYGYTF; DNA: TGTGCCAGCAGTTTATTCGGAGGGACATCTTCGTACTATGGCTACACCTTC
J: TRBJ1-6; length: 16; size: .; V: TRBV25-1; D: TRBD1; CDR3: CASSLQGGYDNSPLHF; DNA: TGTGCCAGCAGTTTACAGGGGGGGTATGATAATTCACCCCTCCACTTT
J: TRBJ1-3; length: 13; size: .; V: TRBV30; D: .; CDR3: CAWSSNSGNTIYF; DNA: TGTGCCTGGTCGAGTAACTCTGGAAACACCATATATTTT
J: TRBJ1-5; length: 19; size: .; V: TRBV28; D: TRBD1; CDR3: CASSLIGWTGGIGNQPQHF; DNA: TGTGCCAGCAGTTTAATCGGTTGGACAGGGGGGATTGGGAATCAGCCCCAGCATTTT